This T cell receptor beta chain came from a study of brain T cells in children with intractable seizures. This CDR3 comprises 14 residues. The ends were cut back, 3 bases at V and 6 bases at J, with 14 bases in the middle. Germline lookup yields CDR1 MNHEY and CDR2 SMNVEV (reference sequence). A remark on this clone: Its matching antigen is unknown.

The study's findings and limits: Patients' HCMV serostatus was unknown; virus specificity rests on CDR3 similarity alone. Pre- and post-surgery blood differed in depth, so pre-surgery absences may be undersampling.

TCRdb keeps only in-frame clones here, not all; method: immunoSEQ multiplex PCR. The repertoire holds about 64,000 clones, 90% to 96% seen once, with over 0.35% in the top ten. Surgery cases with the highest brain T cell transcript signatures were chosen for sequencing. This specimen was peripheral blood, taken at surgery. The rearrangement links TRBV27 to TRBJ1-1, with a possible D match to TRBD1 (5 bases). This TCR was sampled from a boy younger than two with focal cortical dysplasia and intractable seizures. The CDR3 DNA is TGTGCCAGCAGTTTGGGTTTGGGGCTAGCTGAAGCTTTCTTT. This translates into CASSLGLGLAEAFF.